One sample yielded the 29 T cell receptor beta chains listed below, sequenced in a study of blood T cell repertoires in COVID-19. Sequencing used immunoSEQ multiplex PCR; TCRdb keeps in-frame clones, though not all of them. The data hold around 220,000 clones, with 82% observed a single time. Sequenced material: peripheral blood. The receptors come from a woman older than 75 with active or convalescent COVID-19.

This chain links TRBV27 with TRBJ1-6; TRBD1 might be the D (6 bases). Per the germline V gene, CDR1 is MNHEY and CDR2 is SMNVEV (reference sequence). The V end lost 8 bases, the J end lost 7 bases, and 21 bases lay between the germline ends. This CDR3 has 16 amino acids. The CDR3 protein is CASGPTSGHKNSPLHF. In DNA, the CDR3 is TGTGCCAGCGGTCCCACATCGGGACACAAAAATTCACCCCTCCACTTT.

V is TRBV9 and J is TRBJ2-3; D not resolved. The CDR3 has 14 amino acids. Germline CDR1 SGDLS, CDR2 YYNGEE. V was cut by 3 bases and J by 2 bases, with 10 bases left in between. The CDR3 nucleotides are TGTGCCAGCAGCGAACAGTCGGCCACAGATACGCAGTATTTT. It encodes CASSEQSATDTQYF.

The J gene is TRBJ1-5, the V gene TRBV6-5; no firm D call. This CDR3 comprises 14 residues. Trimming took 2 bases from V and 6 from J, leaving 11 bases between them. Germline CDR1 is MNHEY and CDR2 is SVGAGI. The DNA for the CDR3 is TGTGCCAGCAGTTACGCGGTAAAGGTTCAGCCCCAGCATTTT. It yields the protein CASSYAVKVQPQHF.

The gene calls are TRBV5-1 and TRBJ2-7; 9 nucleotides align to TRBD1. The trim removed 4 bases at V and 5 bases at J, leaving 7 bases unmatched. Germline CDR1 is SGHRS and CDR2 is YFSETQ. The CDR3 loop spans 14 amino acids. CDR3 in amino acids: CASSRTGGSDEQYF. CDR3 coding DNA: TGCGCCAGCAGCCGCACAGGGGGCTCTGACGAGCAGTACTTC.

The V call is TRBV5-4, the J call TRBJ1-2; 9 bases are shared with TRBD1. The CDR3 loop spans 12 amino acids. With V trimmed by 6 bases and J by 5 bases, 2 bases remained unmatched. Germline loops: CDR1 SGHNT, CDR2 YYREEE (reference sequence). The CDR3 sequence: CASTGQGYGYTF. CDR3 bases: TGTGCCAGCACCGGACAGGGGTATGGCTACACCTTC.

There are a few counts of this clone. The genes are TRBV28 and TRBJ2-7; 7 bases agree with TRBD2. This CDR3 is 13 amino acids long. The ends lost 4 bases at V and 9 bases at J; junction bases unmatched: 9. Germline V gene sequence: CDR1 MDHEN, CDR2 SYDVKM. The DNA for the CDR3 is TGTGCCAGCAGTTGGCTAGCGGAGATCGGGCAGTACTTC. Translation: CASSWLAEIGQYF.

This clone was detected only a few times. The CDR3 bases are TGCGCCAGCACCAGCGGGGGGCGCGGGGAGCTGTTTTTT. This gives the protein CASTSGGRGELFF. The V and J genes are TRBV5-1 and TRBJ2-2, with 9 bases identical to TRBD2. The germline CDR1 and CDR2 sequences are SGHRS and YFSETQ. CDR3 length: 13 amino acids. Trimming took 6 bases from V and 7 from J; bases not matched to a gene: 4.

The chain couples TRBV5-1 to TRBJ2-3, with TRBD2 identical over 10 bases. The length of the CDR3 is 15 residues. Trimming removed 2 bases from V and 6 bases from J; junction bases left unmatched: 6. Germline V lookup: CDR1 SGHRS, CDR2 YFSETQ. The CDR3: CASSLAGGPSDTQYF. CDR3 in DNA: TGCGCCAGCAGCTTAGCGGGAGGGCCCTCGGATACGCAGTATTTT.

V usage is TRBV12-3 or TRBV12-4 and J usage is TRBJ1-2, with TRBD1 as a possible D gene (5 bases). The CDR3 runs 13 residues. Trimming took 5 bases from V and 5 from J, leaving 12 bases between them. Here the CDR3 DNA reads TGTGCCAGCAGTAAGACAGTTCCATATGGCTACACCTTC. This sequence encodes CASSKTVPYGYTF.

The chain has TRBV2 and TRBJ1-4; D gene unclear. The V end was cut by 11 bases, the J end by 4 bases, with 11 bases between. Germline loops: CDR1 SNHLY, CDR2 FYNNEI. The CDR3 extends over 12 amino acids. The CDR3 here is CAQGLINEKLFF. The CDR3 DNA is TGTGCCCAAGGACTGATTAATGAAAAACTGTTTTTT.

The chain recombines TRBV20-1 with TRBJ2-1; D remains unclear. The CDR3 runs to 10 residues. Trimming stripped 4 bases from V and 7 bases from J, with 5 bases between. Germline V lookup: CDR1 DFQATT, CDR2 SNEGSKA (reference sequence). The CDR3 DNA reads as TGCAGTGCTACGAGAAATGAGCAGTTCTTC. Residues: CSATRNEQFF.

The J gene is TRBJ2-7, the V gene TRBV18; 7 nucleotides align to TRBD1. CDR1 and CDR2 (germline): KGHSH, LQKENI. The CDR3 contains 15 residues. The trim removed 3 bases at V and 5 bases at J, leaving 10 bases unmatched. The CDR3 nucleotides read TGTGCCAGCTCACCCTCGACAGGGAAGGCTAACGAGCAGTACTTC. Protein: CASSPSTGKANEQYF.

The chain couples TRBV3-1 (or the pseudogene TRBV3-2) to TRBJ1-1; D might be TRBD1 (5 bases). V lost 1 base to trimming and J lost 10 bases, with 16 bases between them. The CDR3 is 14 residues long. Germline V gives CDR1 LGHDT, CDR2 YNNKEL (reference sequence). The CDR3 sequence: CASSQVISGGGAFF. The DNA of the CDR3 is TGTGCCAGCAGCCAAGTGATTTCGGGGGGTGGAGCTTTCTTT.

V and J are TRBV28 and TRBJ1-4, with TRBD1 identical over 7 bases. Germline loops: CDR1 MDHEN, CDR2 SYDVKM. CDR3 length: 16 residues. With 6 bases clipped from V and 5 bases from J, the junction kept 12 bases outside the gene matches. DNA for the CDR3: TGTGCCAGCAGACTGGCGGGACAGTTATCCAATGAAAAACTGTTTTTT. This gives the protein CASRLAGQLSNEKLFF.

This rearrangement joins TRBV5-1 to TRBJ2-1; 7 nucleotides match TRBD2. The junction had 8 bases not matched to a gene; V was cut back by 0 bases and J by 5 bases. Germline lookup yields CDR1 SGHRS and CDR2 YFSETQ. CDR3 length: 16 amino acids. The CDR3 loop is CASSLGYAGDHNEQFF. For the CDR3, the DNA is TGCGCCAGCAGCTTGGGGTATGCGGGGGACCACAATGAGCAGTTCTTC.

For the CDR3, the DNA is TGTGCCAGCAGTTTATCGAATGGAGGAAATCAGCCCCAGCATTTT. This encodes CASSLSNGGNQPQHF. This chain uses TRBV27 with TRBJ1-5, with D uncertain. Trimming took 0 bases from V and 4 from J, leaving 10 bases between them. Germline CDR1 MNHEY, CDR2 SMNVEV (reference sequence). CDR3 length equals 15 residues.

V and J are TRBV5-5 and TRBJ1-2, with TRBD1 matching 10 bases. The CDR3 extends over 15 amino acids. Germline V gene sequence: CDR1 SGHKS, CDR2 YYEKEE (reference sequence). The ends lost 3 bases at V and 0 bases at J; junction bases unmatched: 2. The CDR3 DNA reads as TGTGCCAGCAGCTACGGACAGGGGGCTAACTATGGCTACACCTTC. Amino acids: CASSYGQGANYGYTF.

The V gene is TRBV5-1, the J gene TRBJ1-3, with D tentatively TRBD1 (5 bases). Germline-derived CDR1 and CDR2 are SGHRS and YFSETQ. Trimming stripped 1 base from V and 8 bases from J, with 16 bases between. The CDR3 covers 15 residues. Here the CDR3 reads CASSLRGVQGDTIYF. The CDR3 coding sequence is TGCGCCAGCAGCTTGCGAGGCGTTCAAGGGGACACCATATATTTT.

V usage is TRBV7-9 and J usage is TRBJ2-5; possible D gene TRBD2, 6 bases. Germline V CDR1 and CDR2: SEHNR, FQNEAQ (reference sequence). The CDR3 totals 16 residues. The ends were cut back, 8 bases at V and 0 bases at J, with 19 bases in the middle. CDR3 sequence: CASGHFPRGYQETQYF. CDR3 coding DNA: TGTGCCAGCGGACACTTCCCGCGGGGCTACCAAGAGACCCAGTACTTC.

The CDR3 reads CASSQQSGELFF. The CDR3 bases are TGTGCCAGCAGTCAACAGTCCGGGGAGCTGTTTTTT. The V call is TRBV16, the J call TRBJ2-2, with D unresolved. Trimming left V 6 bases short and J 6 bases short, with 8 bases between. The CDR3 is 12 residues long. Germline-derived CDR1 and CDR2 are KGHSY and FQNENV.

This clone was counted once. For the CDR3, the DNA is TGTGCCAGCAGCTTAGGGACCGCGGGCACTGAAGCTTTCTTT. Translating it yields CASSLGTAGTEAFF. This rearrangement joins TRBV7-9 to TRBJ1-1; D is undetermined. From germline, CDR1 is SEHNR and CDR2 FQNEAQ (reference sequence). The V and J ends lost 1 base and 4 bases respectively, with 10 bases between them. CDR3 length: 14 residues. Supplemented by reference TRBV7-9 and TRBJ1-1, the full variable domain reads DTGVSQNPRHKITKRGQNVTFRCDPISEHNRLYWYRQTLGQGPEFLTYFQNEAQLEKSRLLSDRFSAERPKGSFSTLEIQRTEQGDSAMYLCASSLGTAGTEAFFGQGTRLTVV.

The chain joins TRBV7-9 to TRBJ2-2; no definite D call. CDR1 is SEHNR and CDR2 is FQNEAQ in the germline V gene (reference sequence). The CDR3 extends over 15 amino acids. Trimming pared 3 bases from V and 4 bases from J, leaving 12 bases between. CDR3 sequence reads: CASSFPQKSTGELFF. CDR3 DNA: TGTGCCAGCAGCTTCCCCCAGAAGTCCACCGGGGAGCTGTTTTTT.

The J gene is TRBJ2-1, the V gene TRBV15; possibly TRBD1 for D (7 bases). Germline V gene sequence: CDR1 LNHNV, CDR2 YYDKDF (reference sequence). Deletions cut 4 bases from V and 8 bases from J, with 18 bases between. This CDR3 has 15 residues. The CDR3 reads CATSKRRQGEDEQFF. The CDR3 coding sequence is TGTGCCACCAGCAAGAGAAGGCAGGGGGAGGATGAGCAGTTCTTC.

The V gene is TRBV7-2, the J gene TRBJ1-3; possible D gene TRBD1, 6 bases. The V end lost 3 bases, the J end lost 3 bases, and 12 bases lay between the germline ends. The CDR3 contains 15 residues. Germline V gene lookup returns CDR1 SGHTA and CDR2 FQGNSA. The CDR3, as DNA: TGTGCCAGCAGCTTGTCCAGGGGATTTGGAAACACCATATATTTT. Amino acids: CASSLSRGFGNTIYF.

In its sample, this clone was seen once. V usage is TRBV28 and J usage is TRBJ2-5, with D possibly TRBD2 on 6 matching bases. V was clipped by 6 bases and J by 4 bases, with 15 bases between them. The CDR3 totals 14 residues. Germline V gives CDR1 MDHEN, CDR2 SYDVKM. The CDR3 DNA is TGTGCCAGCAGCTTGGGGCTGGAGGGAGAGACCCAGTACTTC. It translates to CASSLGLEGETQYF.

Only a few counts were recorded for this clone. The rearrangement uses TRBV7-9 and TRBJ1-1, with D unclear. Germline assignment: CDR1 SEHNR and CDR2 FQNEAQ (reference sequence). The CDR3 is 15 residues long. With 1 base removed from V and 4 bases from J, the gap between germline ends came to 13 bases. This chain's CDR3 is CASSLVDLSGTEAFF. The CDR3 DNA reads as TGTGCCAGCAGCTTAGTCGATCTATCAGGCACTGAAGCTTTCTTT. The full variable domain, completed using reference TRBV7-9 and TRBJ1-1, is DTGVSQNPRHKITKRGQNVTFRCDPISEHNRLYWYRQTLGQGPEFLTYFQNEAQLEKSRLLSDRFSAERPKGSFSTLEIQRTEQGDSAMYLCASSLVDLSGTEAFFGQGTRLTVV.

V usage is TRBV7-9 and J usage is TRBJ1-3; D gene uncertain. V was shortened by 5 bases and J by 1 base, with 12 bases between the two germline ends. The CDR3 is 15 amino acids. The germline V gene has CDR1 SEHNR and CDR2 FQNEAQ (reference sequence). CDR3 DNA sequence: TGTGCCAGCAGCCCCCCTTACGGGTCTGGAAACACCATATATTTT. It codes for CASSPPYGSGNTIYF.

The chain has TRBV7-6 and TRBJ2-3; TRBD1 matches 9 bases. CDR1 and CDR2 (germline): SGHVS, FNYEAQ. This CDR3 is 17 amino acids long. Trimming at V came to 3 bases and at J to 2 bases, leaving 9 bases not matched to a gene. CDR3 amino acids: CASSFFTGGAITDTQYF. As DNA, the CDR3 is TGTGCCAGCAGCTTTTTTACAGGGGGCGCAATCACAGATACGCAGTATTTT.

A single count supports this clone. The CDR3 nucleotides read TGTGCCAGCAGTCAAACGGGACAGCTGAACACTGAAGCTTTCTTT. Amino acid sequence: CASSQTGQLNTEAFF. The genes are TRBV28 and TRBJ1-1; 7 positions match TRBD1. This CDR3 comprises 15 residues. Germline assignment: CDR1 MDHEN and CDR2 SYDVKM. Unmatched junction bases numbered 6, after V lost 5 bases and J lost 0 bases.